The clone carrying this TCR beta chain occurred once. Its matching antigen is unknown. Deep TCR-beta sequencing used DNA from uncultured naive and memory CD4+ T cells. TCRdb's copy holds only in-frame clones and misses some; the assay was immunoSEQ multiplex PCR. The sample includes 60,000 to 65,000 clones, 94% seen only once; the top ten take over 0.11%. The unexposed donors gave CD4+ T cells in about 2011-2018, prior to COVID-19. Germline-derived CDR1 and CDR2 are SEHNR and FQNEAQ (reference sequence). V lost 11 bases and J 1 base, leaving 23 bases between the germline ends. The length of the CDR3 is 16 residues. The data belong to a study of CD4 T cells in relation to SARS-CoV-2 and coronaviruses. General observations from the study: Pre-pandemic and post-infection samples never came from the same donor.

The chain recombines TRBV7-9 with TRBJ1-1; a possible D gene is TRBD1 (5 bases). The TCR comes from a human donor in good health. Sequenced sample: naive CD4+ T cells from PBMCs. Sample subset: naive CD4+ T cells isolated by negative enrichment. This CDR3 is CAAVPEEGLPNTEAFF. The CDR3 nucleotides are TGTGCCGCGGTGCCTGAAGAGGGGCTACCGAACACTGAAGCTTTCTTT.